This entry features one T cell receptor beta chain sequence. This clonotype came up many times. The clone's antigen remains unknown. Base quality data are lacking; no much larger clone is found one base away. The data derive from a study of response to subunit inactivated influenza vaccine (dated by TCRdb to between 2018 and 2020). In terms of the full investigation: Deep quantitative T cell receptor repertoire profiling was used in the study to track responses to a trivalent subunit inactivated influenza vaccine.

Preparation of the library involved RT-PCR. Data came from an Illumina HiSeq 2500. Clones were called with MiXCR by TCRdb after fastp trimmed the public reads at Q25, and only in-frame beta chains were retained. Every CDR3 protein is listed once, alongside the most common genes and DNA of its rows. In all, the sample holds about 700,000 distinct CDR3 sequences, and 15% to 18% of those were seen once. 11% of the sample lies in the top ten. Looking up the germline V gene yields CDR1 ENHRY and CDR2 SYGVKD. Spanning cysteine to phenylalanine, the CDR3 consists of 14 amino acids. Solely the CDR3 DNA is kept, with 42 bases framed from the first base. V trim: 11 bases; J trim: 3 bases; unmatched bases: 8. Broad study findings and their caveats: The authors suggested that each seasonal influenza vaccination may recruit only a limited number of new T cells.

The chain links TRBV10-3 with TRBJ2-3; TRBD1 matches 10 bases in the middle. The TCR comes from a man aged 45-65 years who received an inactivated influenza vaccine. Donor details come from another sample of the same person, matched by shared clones. Here the sequenced sample was PBMCs from blood, taken 11 to 12 days after vaccination. The DNA sequence reads TGTGCCGTCAAGGACAGGGGGACGACAGATACGCAGTATTTT. Translation gives CAVKDRGTTDTQYF.